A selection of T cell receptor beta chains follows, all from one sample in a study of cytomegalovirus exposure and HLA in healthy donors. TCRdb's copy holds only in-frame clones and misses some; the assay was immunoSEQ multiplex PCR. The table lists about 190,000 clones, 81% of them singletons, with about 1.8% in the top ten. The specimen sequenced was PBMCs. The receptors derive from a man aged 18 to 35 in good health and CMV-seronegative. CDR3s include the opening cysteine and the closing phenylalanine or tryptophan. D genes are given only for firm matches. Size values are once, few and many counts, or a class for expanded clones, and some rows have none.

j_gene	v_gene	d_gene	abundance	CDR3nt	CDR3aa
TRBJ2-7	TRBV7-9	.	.	TGTGCCAGCAGCTACTCTAGCGCCGGTACCTACGAGCAGTACTTC	CASSYSSAGTYEQYF
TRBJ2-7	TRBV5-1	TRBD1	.	TGCGCCAGCAGCGCGCAAGACAGGGGGGCCTACGAGCAGTACTTC	CASSAQDRGAYEQYF
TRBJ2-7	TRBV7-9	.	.	TGTGCCAGCAGCCCCGAGGGGGGACTATACGAGCAGTACTTC	CASSPEGGLYEQYF
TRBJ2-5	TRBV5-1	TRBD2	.	TGCGCCAGCAGCTTGGCCCTAGCGGGACTCCAAGAGACCCAGTACTTC	CASSLALAGLQETQYF
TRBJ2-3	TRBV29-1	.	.	TGCAGCGCGTACACAGATACGCAGTATTTT	CSAYTDTQYF
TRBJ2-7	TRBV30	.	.	TGTGCCTGCAGGCCCCAGACAGCCTACGAGCAGTACTTC	CACRPQTAYEQYF
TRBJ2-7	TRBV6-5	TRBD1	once	TGTGCCAGCAGACCCAATGCAGGGGGTGCCTACGAGCAGTACTTC	CASRPNAGGAYEQYF
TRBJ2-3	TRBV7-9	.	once	TGTGCCAGCATACCAGTGGAGAGCACAGATACGCAGTATTTT	CASIPVESTDTQYF
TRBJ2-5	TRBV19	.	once	TGTGCCAGTAGTATGCGGACAACTGGGCGACAAGAGACCCAGTACTTC	CASSMRTTGRQETQYF
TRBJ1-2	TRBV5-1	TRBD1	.	TGCGCCAGCAGCTTGAATGGAGCAGGGGGAGGCTATGGCTACACCTTC	CASSLNGAGGGYGYTF
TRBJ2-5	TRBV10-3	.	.	TGTGCCATCAGCACCGAAACACACTCTAGCGACACTTCAACCCAGTACTTC	CAISTETHSSDTSTQYF
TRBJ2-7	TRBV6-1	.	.	TGTGCCAGCAGTGAAGCGGGACATCACTACGAGCAGTACTTC	CASSEAGHHYEQYF
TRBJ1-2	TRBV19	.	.	TGTGCCAGTAGTATTCCAAACCGGGACTTCTATGGCTACACCTTC	CASSIPNRDFYGYTF
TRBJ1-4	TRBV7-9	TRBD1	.	TGTGCCAGCAGCCCAACCCGGGACAGGCCGAATGAAAAACTGTTTTTT	CASSPTRDRPNEKLFF
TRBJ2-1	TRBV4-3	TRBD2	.	TGCGCCAGCAGCCAAGGACTAGCGGGAGAGCAGTTCTTC	CASSQGLAGEQFF
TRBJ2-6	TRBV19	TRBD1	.	TGTGCCACCACAGGGGGCCTACGCTCTGGGGCCAACGTCCTGACTTTC	CATTGGLRSGANVLTF
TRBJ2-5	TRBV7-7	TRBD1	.	TGTGCTAGCAGCTTAGGGACAGCGCAAGAGACCCAGTACTTC	CASSLGTAQETQYF
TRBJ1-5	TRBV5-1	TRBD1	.	TGCGCCAGCTTACCGCATCCGGGACAGCGTTATAGCAATCAGCCCCAGCATTTT	CASLPHPGQRYSNQPQHF
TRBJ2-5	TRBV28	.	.	TGTGCCAGCAGCCCCCCCCGGTACCAAGAGACCCAGTACTTC	CASSPPRYQETQYF
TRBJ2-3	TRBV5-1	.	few	TGCGCCAGCAGCACCAACTTACCCAGCACAGATACGCAGTATTTT	CASSTNLPSTDTQYF
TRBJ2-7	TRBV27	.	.	TGTGCCAGCAGTTTAAACGGGGTCTCCTACGAGCAGTACTTC	CASSLNGVSYEQYF
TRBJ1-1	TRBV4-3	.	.	TGCGCCAGCAGCCAAGGCCCCCAGCGGAACACTGAAGCTTTCTTT	CASSQGPQRNTEAFF
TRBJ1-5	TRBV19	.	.	TGTGCCAGTACCCTGGGAGAGGGCCAACGCGGCAATCAGCCCCAGCATTTT	CASTLGEGQRGNQPQHF
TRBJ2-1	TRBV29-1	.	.	TGCAGCGTTGATTCTGTCTCCAATGAGCAGTTCTTC	CSVDSVSNEQFF
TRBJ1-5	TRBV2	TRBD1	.	TGTGCCAGCAGGACAGGGGTCCATCAGCCCCAGCATTTT	CASRTGVHQPQHF
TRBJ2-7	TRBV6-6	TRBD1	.	TGTGCCAGCAGCCGCGGGGGACAGGGCTACGAGCAGTACTTC	CASSRGGQGYEQYF
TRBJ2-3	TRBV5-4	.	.	TGTGCCAGCAGCTTGGTCCAGTACACAGATACGCAGTATTTT	CASSLVQYTDTQYF
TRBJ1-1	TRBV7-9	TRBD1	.	TGTGCCAGCAGCTCACAGGGGGTCGGCACTGAAGCTTTCTTT	CASSSQGVGTEAFF
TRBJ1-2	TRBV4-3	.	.	TGCGCCAGCAGCCAAGACCCAGGGGATAGGGGTGGCTACACCTTC	CASSQDPGDRGGYTF
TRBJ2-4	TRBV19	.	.	TGTGCCAGCACGGGGCAGGGGAGCGCCAGGGCGCAGTACTTC	CASTGQGSARAQYF
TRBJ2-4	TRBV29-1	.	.	TGCAGCGTTGAACTGGGAGAAGCCAAAAACATTCAGTACTTC	CSVELGEAKNIQYF
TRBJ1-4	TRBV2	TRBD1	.	TGTGCCAGCAGTGAAATGGGGACAGGGGGGGCTGAAAAACTGTTTTTT	CASSEMGTGGAEKLFF
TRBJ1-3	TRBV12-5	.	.	TGTGCTAGTGGGGTATGGGGCAGATTACCTGGAAACACCATATATTTT	CASGVWGRLPGNTIYF
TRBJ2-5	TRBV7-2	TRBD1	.	TGTGCCAGCAGCTTAGTGGGGACAGGGGGGGAGACCCAGTACTTC	CASSLVGTGGETQYF
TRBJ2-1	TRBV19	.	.	TGTGCCACAGGGGCTAGCGGATACAATGAGCAGTTCTTC	CATGASGYNEQFF
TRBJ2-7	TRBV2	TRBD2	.	TGTGCCAGCAGGGTAAAGGGACTAGCGGGTTTTGCCGAGCAGTACTTC	CASRVKGLAGFAEQYF
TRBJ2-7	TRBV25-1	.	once	TGTGCCAGCAGTGAAAGAGGAGGGTCCGAGCAGTACTTC	CASSERGGSEQYF
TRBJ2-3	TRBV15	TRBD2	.	TGTGCCACCAACGAGCGGGGGGAGGCAGATACGCAGTATTTT	CATNERGEADTQYF
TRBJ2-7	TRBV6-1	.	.	TGTGCCAGCAGTGAAGTACAGGCCAGCCACGAGCAGTACTTC	CASSEVQASHEQYF
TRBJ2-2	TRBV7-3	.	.	TGTGCCAGCAGCTTGAGCCGAAACACCGGGGAGCTGTTTTTT	CASSLSRNTGELFF
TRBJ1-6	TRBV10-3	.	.	TGTGCCATCAGCGCGAGGACAGACAATTCACCCCTCCACTTT	CAISARTDNSPLHF
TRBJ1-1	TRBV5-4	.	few	TGTGCCAGCAGCTCCAGAATTATGAACACTGAAGCTTTCTTT	CASSSRIMNTEAFF
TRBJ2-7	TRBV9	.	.	TGTGCCAGCAGCGTGTCACCGAGGGAAAGCTCCTACGAGCAGTACTTC	CASSVSPRESSYEQYF
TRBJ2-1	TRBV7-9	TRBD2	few	TGTGCCAGCAGCTTAGCTGGACTAGAGGTTGGGGAGCAGTTCTTC	CASSLAGLEVGEQFF
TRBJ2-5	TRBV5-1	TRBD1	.	TGCGCCAGCAGCTTGGCGGGACAGGCTCAAGAGACCCAGTACTTC	CASSLAGQAQETQYF
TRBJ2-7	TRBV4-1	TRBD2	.	TGCGCCAGCAGCCAAGATGGAAGCGGGGGGGCGAGGGACTACGAGCAGTACTTC	CASSQDGSGGARDYEQYF
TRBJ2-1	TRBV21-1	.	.	TGTGCCAGCCTCCAGCGGGAGGACCCCAGCTCCTACAATGAGCAGTTCTTC	CASLQREDPSSYNEQFF
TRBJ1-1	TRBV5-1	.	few	TGCGCCAGCAGCTTGACAGCTATGAACACTGAAGCTTTCTTT	CASSLTAMNTEAFF
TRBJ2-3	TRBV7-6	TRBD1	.	TGTGCCAGCAGCTTACTGGGACAGGGAAGGGATACGCAGTATTTT	CASSLLGQGRDTQYF
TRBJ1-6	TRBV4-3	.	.	TGCGCCAGCAGCCAAGATCTGTTTTCACCCCTCCACTTT	CASSQDLFSPLHF
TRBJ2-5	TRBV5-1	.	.	TGCGCCAGCAGCTTTTCATTCAGTGGGGCAGGGTCCCTGTACCAAGAGACCCAGTACTTC	CASSFSFSGAGSLYQETQYF
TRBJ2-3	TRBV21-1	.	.	TGTGCCAGCAGCTGGGACTCCGGAAATGGTAGGCAAGATACGCAGTATTTT	CASSWDSGNGRQDTQYF
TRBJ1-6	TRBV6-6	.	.	TGTGCCAGCACCGAAAGAGGGGGAGGGTGGAATTCACCCCTCCACTTT	CASTERGGGWNSPLHF
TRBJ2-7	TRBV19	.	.	TGTGCCAGTAAGGGGCAGGGCATCGACGAGCAGTACTTC	CASKGQGIDEQYF
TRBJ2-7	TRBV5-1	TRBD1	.	TGCGCCAGCAGTTCGGGACAGGGAACCTACGAGCAGTACTTC	CASSSGQGTYEQYF
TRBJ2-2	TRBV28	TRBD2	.	TGTGCCAGCAGTGTCCAGGGGACTAGCAGTCACGGGGAGCTGTTTTTT	CASSVQGTSSHGELFF
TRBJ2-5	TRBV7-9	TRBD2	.	TGTGCCAGCAGCCATGAAGGAGCGGGAGGGTTGGGGGAGACCCAGTACTTC	CASSHEGAGGLGETQYF